This T cell receptor beta chain is from a study of metastatic and nonmetastatic thyroid tumors. In the study overall: Repertoire comparisons spanned blood and tumor or nodule tissue from malignant and benign thyroid patients.

This clone was seen many times. Treatment of any kind had been given to no patient before thyroid surgery. How the authors handled the data: Construction of a distant-metastasis classifier for papillary thyroid cancer relied on CDR3 differences across clinicopathological groups. With MiXCR, TCRdb reprocessed the PCR reads. The V and J calls come from TCRdb's annotation, not from the publication. In the table there are 40,000 to 45,000 clones, roughly 3.2% of which are singletons. The receptor was isolated from a female donor with papillary thyroid cancer or a benign thyroid nodule (not recorded which). Some clones in this sample may be carry-over from other donors' samples. The sequenced sample consisted of blood.

CDR3 DNA: TGCAGTGCTACCCTCCAGGGTAGCGTGAACTACAATGAGCAGTTCTTC. The encoded protein is CSATLQGSVNYNEQFF. The chain carries TRBV20-1 and TRBJ2-1; D may correspond to TRBD1 or TRBD2 (5 bases each). Germline assignment: CDR1 DFQATT and CDR2 SNEGSKA (reference sequence). The CDR3 runs to 16 residues. V was pared by 4 bases and J by 3 bases, with 19 bases between.